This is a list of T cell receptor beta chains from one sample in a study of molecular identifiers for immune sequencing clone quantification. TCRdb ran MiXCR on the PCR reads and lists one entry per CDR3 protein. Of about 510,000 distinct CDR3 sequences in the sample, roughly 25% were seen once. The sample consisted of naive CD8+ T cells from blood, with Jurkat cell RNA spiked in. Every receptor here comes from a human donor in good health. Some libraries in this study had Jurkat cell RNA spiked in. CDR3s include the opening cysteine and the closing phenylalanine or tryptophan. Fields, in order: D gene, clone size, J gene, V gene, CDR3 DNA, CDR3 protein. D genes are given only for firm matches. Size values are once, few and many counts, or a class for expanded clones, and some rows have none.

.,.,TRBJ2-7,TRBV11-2,TGTGCCAGCAGCTCTTACCGGGACACATACGAGCAGTACTTC,CASSSYRDTYEQYF
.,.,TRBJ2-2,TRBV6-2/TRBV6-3,TGTGCCAGCAGTTACTCAGGTGACTCCCCCACCGGGGAGCTGTTTTTT,CASSYSGDSPTGELFF
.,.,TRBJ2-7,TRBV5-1,TGCGCCAGCTCCCTATCGACAGTCGACTACGAGCAGTACTTC,CASSLSTVDYEQYF
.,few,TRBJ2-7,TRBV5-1,TGCGCCAGCAGCTTTGAGCCTACAGTGTCCTACGAGCAGTACTTC,CASSFEPTVSYEQYF
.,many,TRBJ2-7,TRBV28,TGTGCCAGCAGTACCCAGAACTACGAGCAGTACTTC,CASSTQNYEQYF
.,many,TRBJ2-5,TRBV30,TGTGCCTGGAGTCCGGAAGGAAGAACCCAGTACTTC,CAWSPEGRTQYF
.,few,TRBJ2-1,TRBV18,TGTGCCAGCTCTACAGGGTTAGGGGAGCAGTTCTTC,CASSTGLGEQFF
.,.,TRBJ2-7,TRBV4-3,TGCGCCAGCAGCCAAGGGCGGGACGCAATCTACGAGCAGTACTTC,CASSQGRDAIYEQYF
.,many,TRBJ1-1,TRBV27,TGTGCCAGCAGTTTGATATCGGCCCTGAACACTGAAGCTTTCTTT,CASSLISALNTEAFF
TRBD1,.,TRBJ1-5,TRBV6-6,TGTGCCAGCAGTTACTCGACAGGGGGGTACATTCATCAGCCCCAGCATTTT,CASSYSTGGYIHQPQHF
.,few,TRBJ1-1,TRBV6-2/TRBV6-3,TGTGCCGGCAGTTACGAGGAGACTGAAGCTTTCTTT,CAGSYEETEAFF
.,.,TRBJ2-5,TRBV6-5,TGTGCCAGCAGTTATTCGGCAATCCAAGAGGCCCAGTACTTC,CASSYSAIQEAQYF
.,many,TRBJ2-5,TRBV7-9,TGTGCCAGCAGCTTAGTCAGCCAAGAGACCCAGTACTTC,CASSLVSQETQYF
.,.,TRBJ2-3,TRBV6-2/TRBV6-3,TGTGCCAGCAGCCCCCTTAGGGGTACGCAGTATTTT,CASSPLRGTQYF
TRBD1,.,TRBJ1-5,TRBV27,TGTGCCAGCAAGCCCGGACAGGGCTTAGATCAGCCCCAGCATTTT,CASKPGQGLDQPQHF
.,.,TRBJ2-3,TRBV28,TGTGCCAGCAGTTTATTATCGGAGGGTCGGTCGTGGGCCCGCCCAGATACGCAGTATTTT,CASSLLSEGRSWARPDTQYF
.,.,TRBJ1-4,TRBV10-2,TGCGCCAGCAGTGAGTCGGCAGGGGATGAAAAACTGTTTTTT,CASSESAGDEKLFF
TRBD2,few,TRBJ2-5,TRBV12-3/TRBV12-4,TGTGCCAGTGGGGGGGGGAAAGAGACCCAGTACTTC,CASGGGKETQYF
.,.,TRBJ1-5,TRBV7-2,TGTGCCGGCAGCCCCCAGTGGGGAAACAATCAGCCCCAGCATTTT,CAGSPQWGNNQPQHF
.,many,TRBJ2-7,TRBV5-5,TGTGCCAGCAGCCCCGTGGCGGGGGCGAGCTCCTACGAGCAGTACTTC,CASSPVAGASSYEQYF
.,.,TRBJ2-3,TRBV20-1,TGCAGTGCTAAAGATAGGGGGGGCGCGGGCCCCGCTCCGCCGTCTTTT,CSAKDRGGAGPAPPSF
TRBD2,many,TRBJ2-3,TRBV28,TGTGCCAGCAGTTTGAGAGGGAGGGGCACAGATACGCAGTATTTT,CASSLRGRGTDTQYF
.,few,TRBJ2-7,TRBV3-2,TGTGCCAGCAGCCTCAGGGCAGCTCGGGTTGGGCAGTACTTC,CASSLRAARVGQYF
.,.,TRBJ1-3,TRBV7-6,TGTGCCAGCAGCCCCGCGGGTCCTGGAAACACCATATATTTT,CASSPAGPGNTIYF
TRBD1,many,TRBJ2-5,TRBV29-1,TGCAGCGTTGACGAACAGGGGGTGGAGACCCAGTACTTC,CSVDEQGVETQYF
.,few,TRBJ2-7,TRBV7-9,TGTGCCAGCAGCCCCGAGGGGGGGGCCTACGAGCAGTACTTC,CASSPEGGAYEQYF
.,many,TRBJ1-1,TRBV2,TGTGCCAGCTGTAGTCAGGGGCTAAACACTGAAGCTTTCTTT,CASCSQGLNTEAFF
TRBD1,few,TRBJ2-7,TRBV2,TGTGCCAGCAGACCCGGGACAGCTAGCTCCTACGAGCAGTACTTC,CASRPGTASSYEQYF
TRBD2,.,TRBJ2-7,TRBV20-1,TGCAGTGCTAGAGATAGGCTAGCGGGGGTCCACGAGCAGTACTTC,CSARDRLAGVHEQYF
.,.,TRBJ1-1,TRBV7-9,TGTGCCACTAGCACTGAAGCTTTCTTT,CATSTEAFF
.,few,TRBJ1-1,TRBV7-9,TGTGCCAGCAGCTTAGAAATCACAGAAAGAAACACTGAAGCTTTCTTT,CASSLEITERNTEAFF
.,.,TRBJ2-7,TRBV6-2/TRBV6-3,TGTGCCAGCAGTTACATCCAATACGAGCAGTACTTC,CASSYIQYEQYF
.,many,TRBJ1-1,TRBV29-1,TGCAGCGTTGAAGATGTGGGGGGGCACACTGAAGCTTTCTTT,CSVEDVGGHTEAFF
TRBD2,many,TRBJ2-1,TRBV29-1,TGCAGCGTTGAAGAGGGACTAGCGGGAGGCAAGAGCTCCTACAATGAGCAGTTCTTC,CSVEEGLAGGKSSYNEQFF
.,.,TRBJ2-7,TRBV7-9,TGTGCCAGCAGTTCGAACGCTCCACCAAGCTCCTACGAGCAGTACTTC,CASSSNAPPSSYEQYF
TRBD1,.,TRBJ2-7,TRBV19,TGTGCCAGTAGTATCGGGACAGGCCTGTCCTACGAGCAGTACTTC,CASSIGTGLSYEQYF
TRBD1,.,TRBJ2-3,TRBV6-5,TGTGCCAGCGGGGGTACAGGGGGTATCACAGATACGCAGTATTTT,CASGGTGGITDTQYF
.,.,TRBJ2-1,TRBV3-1,TGTGCCAGCAGTCCAACCCCAATCCGGTCCTACAATGAGCAGTTCTTC,CASSPTPIRSYNEQFF
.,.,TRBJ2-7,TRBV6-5,TGTGCCAGCAGTTACTCGCCAGTACGCGAGCAGTACTTC,CASSYSPVREQYF
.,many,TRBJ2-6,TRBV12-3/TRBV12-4,TGTGCCAGCAGTCTCTCACGGGGCTCTGGGGCCAACGTCCTGACTTTC,CASSLSRGSGANVLTF
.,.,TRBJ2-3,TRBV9,TGTGCCAGCAGCGTAGACGCGGCAGTACCGTATACGCAGTATTTT,CASSVDAAVPYTQYF
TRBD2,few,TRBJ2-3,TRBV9,TGTGCCAGCAGCGCCGGGACTAGCGGGACAATCACAGATACGCAGTATTTT,CASSAGTSGTITDTQYF
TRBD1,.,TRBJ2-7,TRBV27,TGTGCCAGCAGTTACTCGGACAGGGGGGCCTACGAGCAGTACTTC,CASSYSDRGAYEQYF
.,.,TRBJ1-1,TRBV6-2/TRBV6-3,TGTGCCAGCGGCGGGGTTATACATGAAGCTTTCTTT,CASGGVIHEAFF